The 20 T cell receptor beta chains given below trace back to one sample, sequenced in a study of blood T cell repertoires in COVID-19. The table came from immunoSEQ multiplex PCR; TCRdb's copy has only in-frame clones and leaves some out. The repertoire holds about 120,000 clones, with 75% to 90% as singletons. Sequencing was carried out using peripheral blood. Receptor source: a man aged 65 to 79 with active or convalescent COVID-19.

The chain couples TRBV2 to TRBJ1-5; maybe TRBD1 (5 bases). The V end was cut by 4 bases, the J end by 4 bases, with 11 bases between. The CDR3 extends over 14 amino acids. Germline V gene data show CDR1 as SNHLY and CDR2 as FYNNEI. CDR3: CASSGDGGNQPQHF. DNA for the CDR3: TGTGCCAGCAGTGGGGATGGGGGGAATCAGCCCCAGCATTTT.

The rearrangement links TRBV6-2 or TRBV6-3 to TRBJ2-1; 8 positions agree with TRBD2. Unmatched junction bases numbered 14, after V lost 6 bases and J lost 4 bases. Germline CDR1 and CDR2: MNHEY and SVGEGT. The CDR3 runs 17 residues. In DNA, the CDR3 is TGTGCCAGCAGCCACCGGGGTAGCGGGACCCCATACAATGAGCAGTTCTTC. Protein: CASSHRGSGTPYNEQFF.

CDR3 region: CASSRDRGGYGYTF. The CDR3 DNA reads as TGTGCCAGCAGTCGCGACAGGGGAGGCTATGGCTACACCTTC. The rearrangement joins TRBV2 to TRBJ1-2, with TRBD1 identical over 8 bases. This CDR3 contains 14 residues. J gave up 4 bases and V 5 bases, and 6 bases lay outside the gene matches. Germline V CDR1 and CDR2: SNHLY, FYNNEI.

The chain joins TRBV24-1 to TRBJ2-6, with D unresolved. Germline CDR1 and CDR2: KGHDR and SFDVKD. The V end was cut by 3 bases, the J end by 0 bases, with 5 bases between. This CDR3 contains 15 residues. CDR3 nucleotide sequence: TGTGCCACCAGTGATAGAGCCTCTGGGGCCAACGTCCTGACTTTC. It is translated as CATSDRASGANVLTF.

This sequence joins TRBV14 and TRBJ1-1; 8 nucleotides align to TRBD1. Trimming took 5 bases from V and 3 from J; bases not matched to a gene: 11. CDR1 and CDR2 (germline): SGHDN, FVKESK. This CDR3 has 16 residues. CDR3 coding DNA: TGTGCCAGCAGCGGGCGACGGACAGGGAAGGACACTGAAGCTTTCTTT. Protein sequence: CASSGRRTGKDTEAFF.

The CDR3 DNA reads TGTGCCAGTAGTATAGGTCGGACAGTCTTGGGGCAAGAGACCCAGTACTTC. Translated, it gives CASSIGRTVLGQETQYF. V is TRBV19 and J is TRBJ2-5; D perhaps matches TRBD1 (6 bases). The length of the CDR3 is 17 residues. Per the germline V gene, CDR1 is LNHDA and CDR2 is SQIVND (reference sequence). Trimming stripped 1 base from V and 2 bases from J, with 17 bases between.

CDR3 nucleotides: TGTGCCAGTAGAGCCCCAGGGGAAGGTCAGCCCCAGCATTTT. This translates into CASRAPGEGQPQHF. The chain employs TRBV19 and TRBJ1-5; tentatively, D is TRBD1 (6 bases). This CDR3 has 14 amino acids. The ends were cut back, 6 bases at V and 6 bases at J, with 15 bases in the middle. Germline values: CDR1 LNHDA, CDR2 SQIVND (reference sequence).

This sequence joins TRBV2 and TRBJ2-5, with a tentative D call TRBD1 (6 bases). Trimming removed 6 bases at V and 6 bases at J, with 8 bases between. The CDR3 totals 11 residues. Germline V gives CDR1 SNHLY, CDR2 FYNNEI. CDR3 DNA sequence: TGTGCCAGCAGGGACAGTCAGACCCAGTACTTC. It is translated as CASRDSQTQYF.

The genes are TRBV28 and TRBJ2-3, with 7 positions matching TRBD1. Germline assignment: CDR1 MDHEN and CDR2 SYDVKM. Trimming at V came to 8 bases and at J to 5 bases, leaving 16 bases not matched to a gene. This CDR3 is built from 16 residues. Here the CDR3 DNA reads TGTGCCAGCCCCAAGGGGGCCCACAGGGAAAGAGATACGCAGTATTTT. Translated: CASPKGAHRERDTQYF.

V gene TRBV7-3 combines with J gene TRBJ2-1; TRBD2 matches at 9 bases. Germline CDR1 SGHTA, CDR2 FQGTGA. The V segment lost 5 bases and the J segment 7 bases; nucleotides outside the gene matches: 6. The CDR3 totals 14 residues. The CDR3 loop is CASSASGLANEQFF. The CDR3 coding sequence is TGTGCCAGCAGCGCCTCGGGACTAGCAAATGAGCAGTTCTTC.

V gene TRBV28 combines with J gene TRBJ1-6; D might be TRBD1 (6 bases). The CDR3 sequence is 13 residues long. The germline gives CDR1 MDHEN, CDR2 SYDVKM. V lost 7 bases, J lost 7 bases, and 11 bases lay in between. Here the CDR3 reads CASMVQGNSPLHF. Written as DNA, the CDR3 is TGTGCCAGCATGGTCCAGGGGAATTCACCCCTCCACTTT.

This chain links TRBV2 with TRBJ2-7; TRBD2 agrees at 9 bases. CDR1 and CDR2 (germline): SNHLY, FYNNEI. The CDR3 is 16 residues long. The V gene end was trimmed by 5 bases and the J gene end by 0 bases; junction bases not matched to a gene: 8. CDR3 DNA sequence: TGTGCCAGCAGTCCCGGACTAGCGTTTAACTCCTACGAGCAGTACTTC. Its translation: CASSPGLAFNSYEQYF.

This chain uses TRBV28 with TRBJ2-1, with 12 bases fitting TRBD2. The CDR3 spans 15 residues. Trimming removed 4 bases from V and 3 bases from J; junction bases left unmatched: 1. CDR1 is MDHEN, CDR2 SYDVKM, per germline. The CDR3 loop reads CASSWTSGNYNEQFF. CDR3 nucleotide sequence: TGTGCCAGCAGTTGGACTAGCGGGAACTACAATGAGCAGTTCTTC.

The rearrangement links TRBV19 to TRBJ1-2, with 7 bases matching TRBD1. The CDR3 consists of 15 residues. V lost 2 bases to trimming and J lost 2 bases; unmatched junction nucleotides: 5. In germline, CDR1 is LNHDA, CDR2 SQIVND (reference sequence). CDR3 in amino acids: CASSIKGGLNYGYTF. The CDR3 DNA reads TGTGCCAGTAGTATAAAAGGGGGCTTGAACTATGGCTACACCTTC. Full variable domain (missing parts from reference TRBV19 and TRBJ1-2): DGGITQSPKYLFRKEGQNVTLSCEQNLNHDAMYWYRQDPGQGLRLIYYSQIVNDFQKGDIAEGYSVSREKKESFPLTVTSAQKNPTAFYLCASSIKGGLNYGYTFGSGTRLTVV.

The gene calls are TRBV30 and TRBJ1-1; no reliable D call. V was shortened by 3 bases and J by 1 base, with 6 bases between the two germline ends. Germline CDR1 is GTSNPN and CDR2 is SVGIG (reference sequence). The CDR3 has 12 residues. The CDR3 DNA sequence: TGTGCCTGGAGCCCCGGGAACACTGAAGCTTTCTTT. Amino acids: CAWSPGNTEAFF.

This sequence joins TRBV11-1 and TRBJ1-1; D gene uncertain. Germline CDR1 and CDR2: SGHAT and FQDESV (reference sequence). The CDR3 contains 14 residues. The germline V and J ends were trimmed by 3 bases and 4 bases, with 12 bases remaining between them. CDR3: CASSFYGDGTEAFF. The CDR3 DNA reads TGTGCCAGCAGCTTCTACGGTGATGGCACTGAAGCTTTCTTT.

The J gene is TRBJ2-5, the V gene TRBV18; TRBD1 is a possible D gene (6 bases). V was clipped by 5 bases and J by 2 bases, with 12 bases between them. Germline V gene data show CDR1 as KGHSH and CDR2 as LQKENI. The length of the CDR3 is 14 residues. The CDR3 protein is CASSNLGQQETQYF. The DNA of the CDR3 is TGTGCCAGCTCAAACTTGGGACAACAAGAGACCCAGTACTTC.

This rearrangement joins TRBV28 to TRBJ2-7, with D unresolved. V lost 6 bases to trimming and J lost 0 bases, with 12 bases between them. The CDR3 consists of 14 residues. Per germline, CDR1 MDHEN and CDR2 SYDVKM. The CDR3 sequence is CASRGSRVSYEQYF. The CDR3, as DNA: TGTGCCAGCAGGGGTTCTCGGGTCTCCTACGAGCAGTACTTC. The variable domain in full, with the rest retrieved from reference TRBV28 and TRBJ2-7, is DVKVTQSSRYLVKRTGEKVFLECVQDMDHENMFWYRQDPGLGLRLIYFSYDVKMKEKGDIPEGYSVSREKKERFSLILESASTNQTSMYLCASRGSRVSYEQYFGPGTRLTVT.

The V call is TRBV28, the J call TRBJ1-4; 8 bases agree with TRBD1. CDR1 is MDHEN and CDR2 is SYDVKM in the germline V gene. Unmatched junction bases numbered 9, after V lost 5 bases and J lost 7 bases. The CDR3 length is 15 residues. CDR3: CASSPGGAGREKLFF. In nucleotides, the CDR3 is TGTGCCAGCAGTCCAGGGGGCGCGGGTCGTGAAAAACTGTTTTTT.

The J gene is TRBJ2-3, the V gene TRBV5-4, with D perhaps TRBD2 (6 bases). V lost 2 bases, J lost 0 bases, and 13 bases lay in between. Germline CDR1 reads SGHNT; CDR2 reads YYREEE (reference sequence). This CDR3 spans 16 amino acids. This chain's CDR3 is CASSLGISGSTDTQYF. CDR3 DNA sequence: TGTGCCAGCAGCTTAGGCATTAGCGGTAGCACAGATACGCAGTATTTT.